This T cell receptor beta chain was sequenced for a study of Graves' ophthalmopathy and Graves' hyperthyroidism. This clonotype was picked up many times. The V gene's germline CDR1 is SEHNR and CDR2 FQNEAQ (reference sequence). The CDR3 extends over 14 amino acids. The ends were cut back, 5 bases at V and 1 base at J, with 12 bases in the middle. RNA transcripts served as template for amplifying TCR beta CDR3 sequences. Investigators did first-round RT-PCR with HTBI primers, then second-round multiplex PCR. TCRdb ran MiXCR on the multiplex PCR reads and lists one entry per CDR3 protein. The table lists hundreds of thousands of distinct CDR3 sequences, approximately 40% of them singletons. The study enrolled ophthalmopathy donors with moderate-to-severe activity, CAS ≥3, NOSPECS ≥4 and duration under 3 months. Patients were excluded if they had other autoimmune diseases or uncontrolled infections, and likewise if pregnancy or lactation applied. Diagnosis was based on clinical symptoms, serum thyroxine, TRAb, thyroid ultrasound and orbital computed tomography. Approximately 10 ml of fresh blood yielded the PBMCs by density gradient.

Source material: peripheral blood. This TCR was recovered from an adult man with Graves' ophthalmopathy. The rearrangement uses TRBV7-9 and TRBJ2-7, with D perhaps matching TRBD2 (5 bases). The DNA of the CDR3 is TGTGCCAGCAGCCTCCGGAGGAATTCCTACGAGCAGTACTTC. Translated: CASSLRRNSYEQYF. Full variable domain (outside the CDR3, taken from reference TRBV7-9 and TRBJ2-7): DTGVSQNPRHKITKRGQNVTFRCDPISEHNRLYWYRQTLGQGPEFLTYFQNEAQLEKSRLLSDRFSAERPKGSFSTLEIQRTEQGDSAMYLCASSLRRNSYEQYFGPGTRLTVT.